This entry lists 20 T cell receptor beta chains sequenced from one sample in a study of CD8+ T cells in alopecia areata. Treatment defined: oral pan-JAK inhibitor, 5-10 mg twice daily. RNA was extracted and reverse transcribed into cDNA as the sequencing template. This table comes from immunoSEQ multiplex PCR, and its TCRdb copy is limited to in-frame clones, with some not included. Of under 150,000 clones listed, over 55% are singletons. This specimen consisted of CD4+ T cells sorted from blood, obtained at week 4, from a patient treated with tofacitinib. These receptors all stem from a human donor with alopecia areata.

V gene TRBV4-1 combines with J gene TRBJ2-1; the D is unclear. Germline CDR1 and CDR2: MGHRA and YSYEKL. The CDR3 runs 15 residues. Trimming shortened V by 3 bases and J by 0 bases, and 9 bases separated the two germline ends. In DNA, the CDR3 is TGCGCCAGCAGCCACACAGCGAGCTCCTACAATGAGCAGTTCTTC. Protein: CASSHTASSYNEQFF.

V gene TRBV27 combines with J gene TRBJ2-7, with D perhaps matching TRBD1 (6 bases). This CDR3 contains 14 residues. Germline loops: CDR1 MNHEY, CDR2 SMNVEV (reference sequence). V was pared by 2 bases and J by 7 bases, with 15 bases between. The CDR3 sequence: CASSLGSQGIEQYF. CDR3 sequence (DNA): TGTGCCAGCAGTTTAGGGTCCCAGGGGATTGAGCAGTACTTC.

The CDR3 protein is CASSQAIGGRGYTF. The DNA for the CDR3 is TGCGCCAGCAGCCAAGCGATAGGGGGGAGGGGCTACACCTTC. The chain combines TRBV4-3 with TRBJ1-2; D possibly corresponds to TRBD1 (6 bases). The germline CDR1 and CDR2 sequences are LGHNA and YSLEER. There are 14 residues in the CDR3. Trimming pared 1 base from V and 8 bases from J, leaving 14 bases between.

This sequence joins TRBV9 and TRBJ1-2; D not certain. The CDR3 runs 13 residues. Germline V lookup: CDR1 SGDLS, CDR2 YYNGEE. V dropped 0 bases and J dropped 2 bases, with 5 bases sitting between them. Here the CDR3 DNA reads TGTGCCAGCAGCGTAGATGGGAACTATGGCTACACCTTC. Protein product: CASSVDGNYGYTF.

The chain couples TRBV5-1 to TRBJ2-4, with D unresolved. V lost 4 bases, J lost 1 base, and 9 bases lay in between. There are 14 residues in the CDR3. Germline V gene sequence: CDR1 SGHRS, CDR2 YFSETQ. In nucleotides, the CDR3 is TGCGCCAGCAGCATCGGAGACGCCAAAAACATTCAGTACTTC. It specifies CASSIGDAKNIQYF.

The V call is TRBV30, the J call TRBJ2-7; no reliable D call. V gave up 0 bases and J gave up 5 bases, with 5 bases separating them. CDR1 is GTSNPN and CDR2 is SVGIG in the germline V gene (reference sequence). This CDR3 region has 11 residues. The CDR3 region is CAWSVRHEQYF. CDR3 sequence (DNA): TGTGCCTGGAGTGTACGGCACGAGCAGTACTTC.

The chain combines TRBV18 with TRBJ1-2; 7 bases line up with TRBD1. This CDR3 is built from 13 residues. V was pared by 4 bases and J by 3 bases, with 2 bases of the junction left unmatched. CDR1 is KGHSH, CDR2 LQKENI, per germline. The CDR3: CASSQDRDYGYTF. The CDR3 DNA sequence: TGTGCCAGCTCACAAGACAGGGACTATGGCTACACCTTC.

The V and J genes are TRBV4-2 and TRBJ2-3; 7 positions agree with TRBD1. Trimming cost V 4 bases and J 4 bases; bases outside gene matches: 11. The CDR3 is 16 amino acids. Germline V gives CDR1 LGHNA, CDR2 YNFKEQ. Here the CDR3 reads CASSPGTDAMSDTQYF. In DNA form, the CDR3 reads TGTGCCAGCAGCCCCGGGACAGATGCTATGTCAGATACGCAGTATTTT.

The chain uses TRBV19 and TRBJ1-5; no reliable D call. The CDR3 length is 12 residues. From germline, CDR1 is LNHDA and CDR2 SQIVND (reference sequence). V lost 0 bases to trimming and J lost 7 bases, with 4 bases between them. As DNA, the CDR3 is TGTGCCAGTAGTATAGACGGCCAGCCCCAGCATTTT. It specifies CASSIDGQPQHF.

In its sample, this clone was seen a few times. The chain joins TRBV19 to TRBJ1-4; D not certain. The CDR3 covers 15 residues. V gave up 6 bases and J gave up 8 bases, with 19 bases separating them. Germline loops: CDR1 LNHDA, CDR2 SQIVND (reference sequence). DNA of the CDR3: TGTGCCAGTAGAGGAGAGGAGGGCGGAGGGGAAAAACTGTTTTTT. Its protein is CASRGEEGGGEKLFF.

V is TRBV29-1 and J is TRBJ2-3; 9 positions match TRBD2. From germline, CDR1 is SQVTM and CDR2 ANQGSEA. The CDR3 is made up of 14 amino acids. The ends lost 4 bases at V and 1 base at J; junction bases unmatched: 3. The CDR3 loop reads CSVGQRGGTDTQYF. CDR3 coding DNA: TGCAGCGTTGGTCAGCGGGGGGGCACAGATACGCAGTATTTT.

The rearrangement links TRBV29-1 to TRBJ1-5, with D unclear. V gave up 4 bases and J gave up 3 bases, with 10 bases separating them. The germline V gene has CDR1 SQVTM and CDR2 ANQGSEA. This CDR3 region has 13 residues. The CDR3 protein is CSVASNDNQPQHF. In DNA form, the CDR3 reads TGCAGCGTTGCCTCCAACGACAATCAGCCCCAGCATTTT.

J is TRBJ1-3 and V is TRBV5-6; the D is unclear. Trimming pared 3 bases from V and 4 bases from J, leaving 8 bases between. In germline, CDR1 is SGHDT, CDR2 YYEEEE. There are 13 residues in the CDR3. CDR3 DNA sequence: TGTGCCAGCAGCTCCCCCCCGGGAAACACCATATATTTT. Translation gives CASSSPPGNTIYF.

This clone has just a few counts. Here the CDR3 DNA reads TGCGCCAGCAGCCCAGTCAGAAAGGCGGGGAGTAATTCACCCCTCCACTTT. Its protein product is CASSPVRKAGSNSPLHF. This chain joins TRBV4-3 and TRBJ1-6; D gene ambiguous. The ends were cut back, 4 bases at V and 6 bases at J, with 19 bases in the middle. The CDR3 covers 17 residues. Germline CDR1 is LGHNA and CDR2 is YSLEER.

The genes are TRBV30 and TRBJ1-5; 9 bases are shared with TRBD1. The CDR3 length is 14 residues. Germline CDR1 reads GTSNPN; CDR2 reads SVGIG (reference sequence). J was trimmed by 3 bases and V by 4 bases; bases with no gene match: 4. DNA for the CDR3: TGTGCCTGGACAGGGGACAGGGTCAATCAGCCCCAGCATTTT. Encoded protein: CAWTGDRVNQPQHF.

Concerning this clone itself: Other nucleotide sequences from this sample produce the same CDR3. The CDR3 DNA sequence: TGTGCCAGCAGCTTTGGAGAGACCCAGTACTTC. It codes for CASSFGETQYF. The V call is TRBV7-2, the J call TRBJ2-5, with unresolved D. This CDR3 spans 11 amino acids. The germline V gene encodes CDR1 SGHTA and CDR2 FQGNSA. The V gene lost 3 bases and the J gene lost 4 bases, with 3 bases spanning the gap. Full variable domain (missing parts from reference TRBV7-2 and TRBJ2-5): GAGVSQSPSNKVTEKGKDVELRCDPISGHTALYWYRQSLGQGLEFLIYFQGNSAPDKSGLPSDRFSAERTGGSVSTLTIQRTQQEDSAVYLCASSFGETQYFGPGTRLLVL.

This clone was seen only once. The gene calls are TRBV10-3 and TRBJ2-3; no clear D gene. Trimming took off 7 bases at V and 0 bases at J, with 5 bases between the two ends. The CDR3 loop spans 12 amino acids. The germline gives CDR1 ENHRY, CDR2 SYGVKD. The CDR3 sequence: CAIKDSTDTQYF. The CDR3 nucleotides read TGTGCCATCAAGGATAGCACAGATACGCAGTATTTT.

This clone showed up just once. The chain employs TRBV15 and TRBJ1-2, with D perhaps TRBD1 (5 bases). The CDR3 runs 16 residues. Trimming left V 3 bases short and J 6 bases short, with 20 bases between. Germline-derived CDR1 and CDR2 are LNHNV and YYDKDF (reference sequence). CDR3 residues: CATSRYLTAGRNGYTF. The DNA for the CDR3 is TGTGCCACCAGCAGGTACTTGACAGCGGGGAGGAATGGCTACACCTTC.

This sequence joins TRBV4-3 and TRBJ1-2; D uncertain. Germline V gene lookup returns CDR1 LGHNA and CDR2 YSLEER. This CDR3 region has 16 residues. V was trimmed by 0 bases and J by 2 bases, leaving 13 bases between them. The CDR3 sequence: CASSQELKNPNYGYTF. The CDR3 nucleotides are TGCGCCAGCAGCCAAGAGTTAAAAAACCCCAACTATGGCTACACCTTC.

There are a few counts of this clone. The chain uses TRBV2 and TRBJ2-7; 9 bases map to TRBD1. The germline CDR1 and CDR2 sequences are SNHLY and FYNNEI. This CDR3 is 15 amino acids long. V dropped 2 bases and J dropped 0; count of bases not matched to a gene: 2. In DNA, the CDR3 is TGTGCCAGCAGTGAAACGGGACAGGGCTCCTACGAGCAGTACTTC. The encoded protein is CASSETGQGSYEQYF.